This T cell receptor (beta chain) was recovered during a study of blood T cells in healthy people across ages. The overall study: In model experiments, template switching was able to capture about one barcoded beta molecule for every two T cells that were present. Broader study findings: TCR beta diversity per million T cells fell roughly linearly with age.

Next came a second PCR, run for about 7 to 12 cycles, which used a sample-barcoded 5' primer along with a J-beta primer mix. MiXCR was run by TCRdb on the 5' RACE reads, yielding one entry per CDR3 protein. The repertoire holds fewer than 800,000 distinct CDR3 sequences, with 32% as singletons. Germline CDR1 reads DFQATT; CDR2 reads SNEGSKA (reference sequence). This CDR3 comprises 16 residues. Samples each had at least 6 micrograms of total RNA extracted. Regarding this clonotype: Its antigen is currently unknown.

This TCR was recovered from a woman older than 75 in good health. The chain joins TRBV20-1 to TRBJ2-1; 11 nucleotides align to TRBD2. The better agreement between TRBJ2-7 and the DNA end casts doubt on the J call. Input material: blood. The CDR3 region has the DNA TGCAGTGCTAGAGATCCTAGCGGGAGGATCAACAATGAGCAGTACTTC. Its translation: CSARDPSGRINNEQYF.